A selection of T cell receptor beta chains follows, all from one sample in a study of CD8 T cells in ankylosing spondylitis. From the 5' RACE reads, TCRdb called clonotypes with MiXCR, one entry per CDR3 protein. The sample lists hundreds of thousands of distinct CDR3 sequences, approximately 12% occurring once. Sequenced: blood, either unsorted or a sorted T cell fraction (not recorded which). The receptor source for this set is a male donor with ankylosing spondylitis. The CDR3 runs from the conserved cysteine through the conserved F or W. D genes are given only for firm matches. Size tells how often a clone was seen (once, few, many) or the class of an expanded clone, and some rows leave it out.

d_call j_call v_call clone_size cdr3_nt cdr3_aa
- TRBJ2-1 TRBV15 - TGTGCCACCAGCAGAGATGGACAGCGAACGGATGAGCAGTTCTTC CATSRDGQRTDEQFF
TRBD2 TRBJ2-1 TRBV20-1 few TGCAGTGCCAATGTAGATAGCGGGGGTAATGAGCAGTTCTTC CSANVDSGGNEQFF
TRBD2 TRBJ2-7 TRBV20-1 - TGCAGTGCCCAGCGACTAGCGGGGCTCTACGAGCAGTACTTC CSAQRLAGLYEQYF
- TRBJ1-2 TRBV18 - TGTGCCAGCTCACCCCGGGAGCTCGATCTAAAGGTACATGGCTACACCTTC CASSPRELDLKVHGYTF
TRBD2 TRBJ2-7 TRBV7-6 - TGTGCCAGCAGCTTAGCTAGCGGGAGACAGTACTTC CASSLASGRQYF
- TRBJ2-7 TRBV12-3/TRBV12-4 many TGTGCCAGCAGTCCAACCGACAGTCCCGAGCAGTACTTC CASSPTDSPEQYF
TRBD1 TRBJ1-2 TRBV25-1 few TGTGCCAGCAGTGTATGGACAGGGAAGGATGGCTACACCTTC CASSVWTGKDGYTF
TRBD1 TRBJ1-3 TRBV4-3 - TGCGCCAGCAGCCAAGACCCGGCGCAGGGGGACACCATATATTTT CASSQDPAQGDTIYF
TRBD2 TRBJ2-7 TRBV20-1 - TGCAGTGCTAGAGCCCCTAACGGGGGGTTCCACGAGCAGTACTTC CSARAPNGGFHEQYF
TRBD2 TRBJ2-7 TRBV12-3/TRBV12-4 - TGTGCCAGCGAGGCGGGAGGGGGATCCTACGAGCAGTACTTC CASEAGGGSYEQYF
- TRBJ2-3 TRBV7-8 - TGTGCCAGCAGCTTAGTGTTCGGTTCCGTGTTGGGGGGAGATACGCAGTATTTT CASSLVFGSVLGGDTQYF
- TRBJ2-1 TRBV12-3/TRBV12-4 many TGTGCCAGCAGTTCGCGGGCCCTGTCCTACAATGAGCAGTTCTTC CASSSRALSYNEQFF
TRBD1 TRBJ2-1 TRBV11-2 - TGTGCCAGCAGCCCCCCGGGGGACAGGGGCCTATACTCCTACAATGAGCAGTTCTTC CASSPPGDRGLYSYNEQFF
- TRBJ1-2 TRBV12-3/TRBV12-4 many TGTGCCAGCAGTTTAGATCCCAGGGGAGAGCAGAACTATGGCTACACCTTC CASSLDPRGEQNYGYTF
TRBD1 TRBJ2-2 TRBV9 - TGTGCCAGCAGCGCTACAGGGACAGGCAACACCGGGGAGCTGTTTTTT CASSATGTGNTGELFF
- TRBJ2-1 TRBV6-4 - TGTGCCAGCAGTGTAGGCAGGAGCTCCTACAATGAGCAGTTCTTC CASSVGRSSYNEQFF
- TRBJ2-3 TRBV29-1 many TGCAGCGCCGGGGCGGTGACAGATACGCAGTATTTT CSAGAVTDTQYF
- TRBJ2-5 TRBV20-1 few TGCAGTGCTAGTATCGGAGCTCAAGAGACCCAGTACTTC CSASIGAQETQYF
- TRBJ1-6 TRBV7-8 - TGTGCCAGCAGCGGGATAGGGACCGGGGCGCCCCTCCACTTT CASSGIGTGAPLHF
- TRBJ1-4 TRBV5-1 - TGCGCCAGCAGCTTGACCCCAGGGGCGGAAAAACTGTTTTTT CASSLTPGAEKLFF
TRBD2 TRBJ2-3 TRBV20-1 few TGCAGTGCTAGAGATTGGCGCCGGGAGGGCGGAGATACGCAGTATTTT CSARDWRREGGDTQYF
- TRBJ2-6 TRBV6-1 few TGTGCCAGCAGTCAAATGTCGGGGAGCTCTGGGGCCAACGTCCTGACTTTC CASSQMSGSSGANVLTF
- TRBJ1-1 TRBV12-3/TRBV12-4 - TGTGCCAGCAGTTTGTTGGGACACCCGAACACTGAAGCTTTCTTT CASSLLGHPNTEAFF
TRBD1 TRBJ1-1 TRBV20-1 few TGCAGTGCCAAGATCCCAGGGGGCGCCGGGGCTGAAGCTTTCTTT CSAKIPGGAGAEAFF
- TRBJ1-1 TRBV7-2 few TGTGCCAGCCACGGGAGTCCTAGGACTGAAGCTTTCTTT CASHGSPRTEAFF
- TRBJ1-1 TRBV28 few TGTGCCAGCAGGCCGGGAGTTCACACTGAAGCTTTCTTT CASRPGVHTEAFF
- TRBJ2-1 TRBV10-3 few TGTGCCATCAGTGAGTGGGCCGAAGCCTTTAACAATGAGCAGTTCTTC CAISEWAEAFNNEQFF
TRBD1 TRBJ2-1 TRBV20-1 - TGCAGTGCTAGTAACAGGGGGATAAGGGGCAATGAGCAGTTCTTC CSASNRGIRGNEQFF
- TRBJ2-3 TRBV20-1 few TGCAGTGCGACGGAGGATACAGATACGCAGTATTTT CSATEDTDTQYF
TRBD2 TRBJ2-3 TRBV20-1 - TGCAGTGCTAGAGATGTCGTGGCGGGGGGGTCAACAGATACGCAGTATTTT CSARDVVAGGSTDTQYF
- TRBJ1-6 TRBV28 - TGTGCCAGCAGTTTGCTCAGCAGTAATTCACCCCTCCACTTT CASSLLSSNSPLHF
- TRBJ1-2 TRBV7-9 - TGTGCCAGCAGCTTCATCGACGGCGGCTACACCTTC CASSFIDGGYTF
TRBD2 TRBJ2-2 TRBV10-3 few TGTGCCATTCTAGCGGGAGTACATACCGGGGAGCTGTTTTTT CAILAGVHTGELFF
TRBD1 TRBJ2-7 TRBV15 - TGTGCCACCAGCAGACCGGGACAGGGGACTTACGAGCAGTACTTC CATSRPGQGTYEQYF
TRBD1 TRBJ2-7 TRBV19 - TGTGCCAGTTCGAAGGGACAGCACACCTACGAGCAGTACTTC CASSKGQHTYEQYF
- TRBJ1-1 TRBV20-1 few TGCATCTTAAGAAGCGGGCACCCTAACACTGAAGCTTTCTTT CILRSGHPNTEAFF
- TRBJ1-2 TRBV12-3/TRBV12-4 - TGTGCCAGCAGTTTGGGCAGGGGAACCCATGGCTACACCTTC CASSLGRGTHGYTF
- TRBJ1-1 TRBV6-2/TRBV6-3 many TGTGCCAGCAGTTACGGCAAGAACACTGAAGCTTTCTTT CASSYGKNTEAFF
- TRBJ1-4 TRBV29-1 few TGCAGCGTTGGTACAGAAAAACTGTTTTTT CSVGTEKLFF
TRBD2 TRBJ2-7 TRBV20-1 - TGCAGCCTTTACAAGGGGGGGACTAGCCGATACGAGCAGTACTTC CSLYKGGTSRYEQYF
- TRBJ2-5 TRBV28 few TGTGCCAGCGTCAAGGCCTCACGAGAGACCCAGTACTTC CASVKASRETQYF
TRBD2 TRBJ2-3 TRBV4-3 few TGCGCCAGCAGCCATCAGGGAGGGGATACGCAGTATTTT CASSHQGGDTQYF
- TRBJ2-7 TRBV18 many TGTGCCAGCTCTCCTGGTCCGGACTACGAGCAGTACTTC CASSPGPDYEQYF
- TRBJ2-5 TRBV11-2 few TGTGCCAGCAGCTCGTACAGGGAAGAGACCCAGTACTTC CASSSYREETQYF
- TRBJ2-2 TRBV5-1 few TGCGCCAGCAGAAAAGGCAGGGACATCGGGGAGCTGTTTTTT CASRKGRDIGELFF
TRBD1 TRBJ1-1 TRBV12-3/TRBV12-4 few TGTGCCAGCACACTGCAGACAGGGTGGATGAGGGGAGTTGAAGCTTTCTTT CASTLQTGWMRGVEAFF
- TRBJ2-3 TRBV4-1 - TGCGCCAGCAGCCAAGGTCGGGCGAGGGGAAGCACAGATACGCAGTATTTT CASSQGRARGSTDTQYF
TRBD2 TRBJ2-5 TRBV20-1 - TGCTGTGCGCCTACTAGCGGGAGGGCCTGGTGGACCCAGTACTTC CCAPTSGRAWWTQYF
- TRBJ1-2 TRBV9 many TGTGCCAGCAGCCCACGAGCCGGGGAGCATGGCTACACCTTC CASSPRAGEHGYTF
TRBD1 TRBJ1-2 TRBV28 few TGTGCCAGCAGTAACAGGGGACCCTATGGCTACACCTTC CASSNRGPYGYTF
TRBD1 TRBJ1-2 TRBV10-3 few TGTGCCATCAGGGGACAGGCGGTCTATGGCTACACCTTC CAIRGQAVYGYTF
- TRBJ1-5 TRBV20-1 - TGCAGTGCTTTTACATGGAATCGGGGAAATCAGCCCCAGCATTTT CSAFTWNRGNQPQHF
- TRBJ2-7 TRBV29-1 - TGCAGCGTTAATGGCGAGGGGTTCTACGAGCAGTACTTC CSVNGEGFYEQYF
TRBD1 TRBJ1-1 TRBV7-9 - TGTGCCAGCAGCTTATCCGGGACAGGAGCTTTCTTT CASSLSGTGAFF
- TRBJ2-3 TRBV11-3 few TGTGCCAGCAGCTTAGGGGCCGGGGCCACAGATACGCAGTATTTT CASSLGAGATDTQYF
- TRBJ1-3 TRBV6-5 - TGTGCCAGCAGTTACTCGGGCACTACTGGAAACACCATATATTTT CASSYSGTTGNTIYF
TRBD2 TRBJ2-5 TRBV5-1 few TGCGCCAGCAGCTTGGCTACTAGCGGGGGGTACCAAGAGACCCAGTACTTC CASSLATSGGYQETQYF
- TRBJ1-1 TRBV30 - TGTGCCTGGGGTAACACTGAAGCTTTCTTT CAWGNTEAFF
- TRBJ2-7 TRBV12-3/TRBV12-4 - TGTGCCAGCAGTTTAGGCGGAAGTGACGAGCAGTACTTC CASSLGGSDEQYF